Listed here is a single T cell receptor beta chain. Its cognate antigen has yet to be identified. No much larger clonotype is one base removed from it; base qualities were not supplied. This record comes from a study of T cell repertoires in cytomegalovirus infection (dated by TCRdb to between 2018 and 2020). Turning to the overall study: Alongside well-studied HLA-B-restricted epitopes, the peptide stimulations were aimed at recently identified HLA-C-restricted CMV epitopes, whose presentation resists viral immunomodulation. The HLA type of each donor mattered for the analysis, because public TCR beta signatures pointed to carriage of CMV infection along with the matching HLA type.

Paper-wide results and their limitations: The ex vivo response was dominated by HLA-C-restricted CMV-specific TCR beta clonotypes, and the single most frequent clonotype in two of eight donors was supplied by these HLA-C-restricted clonotypes. Cumulative frequency of public TCR beta family members discriminated carriers of CMV infection plus the relevant HLA type in this cohort and an independent 352-donor cohort.

Reading the label with the study, this specimen's treatment or condition is: in vitro stimulation with specific CMV peptide epitopes to enrich CMV-specific T cells. Compared with germline, V lacks 3 bases and J lacks 2 bases; bases without a gene match: 8. The CDR3 covers 17 residues, taking in both the cysteine and the phenylalanine. Only the CDR3 region is kept as DNA, spanning 51 bases read in frame from base 1. In the germline V gene, CDR1 corresponds to SGHRS and CDR2 to YFSETQ. The data were produced on an Illumina HiSeq 1500. Through fastp at Q25 and MiXCR, TCRdb rebuilt clones from the public reads, retaining in-frame beta chains. Each entry merges the rows of one CDR3 protein and shows their most common DNA and genes. The sample table shows hundreds of thousands of distinct CDR3 sequences, and roughly 33% are seen once. The ten largest make up approximately 18% of the sample.

Here the sequenced sample was cultured PBMCs, taken from culture after CMV antigen stimulation. This TCR came from a human donor in good health (CMV status not recorded). Some clones in this sample may be carry-over from other donors' samples. The chain joins TRBV5-1 to TRBJ2-5; 12 bases in the junction line up with TRBD2. The nucleotide sequence reads TGCGCCAGCAGCTCGAAAATGACTAGCGGGGGACAAGAGACCCAGTACTTC. Its coded protein is CASSSKMTSGGQETQYF.